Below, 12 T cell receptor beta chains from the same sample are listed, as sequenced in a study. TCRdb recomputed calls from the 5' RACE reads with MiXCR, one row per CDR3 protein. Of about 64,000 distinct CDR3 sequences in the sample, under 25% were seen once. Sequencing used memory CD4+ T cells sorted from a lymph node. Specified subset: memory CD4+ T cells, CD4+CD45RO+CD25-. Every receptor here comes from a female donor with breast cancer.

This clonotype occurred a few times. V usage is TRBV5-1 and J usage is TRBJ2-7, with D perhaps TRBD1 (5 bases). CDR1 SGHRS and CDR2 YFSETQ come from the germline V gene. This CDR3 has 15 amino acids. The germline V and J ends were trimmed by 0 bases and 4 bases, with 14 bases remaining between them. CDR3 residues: CASSLAAGQRYEQYF. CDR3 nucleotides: TGCGCCAGCAGCTTGGCCGCAGGACAACGGTACGAGCAGTACTTC.

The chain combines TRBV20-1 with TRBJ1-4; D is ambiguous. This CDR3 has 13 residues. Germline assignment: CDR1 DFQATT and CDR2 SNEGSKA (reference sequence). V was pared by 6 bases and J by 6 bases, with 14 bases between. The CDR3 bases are TGCAGTGCCCTCCCAAGGGCGGATGAAAAACTGTTTTTT. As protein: CSALPRADEKLFF.

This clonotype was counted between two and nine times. The CDR3 here is CASRQGQNTEAFF. The CDR3 DNA follows: TGTGCCAGCAGGCAGGGACAGAACACTGAAGCTTTCTTT. The rearrangement uses TRBV12-3 or TRBV12-4 and TRBJ1-1; TRBD1 is a possible D gene (6 bases). This CDR3 is built from 13 residues. V was cut by 6 bases and J by 1 base, with 9 bases left in between.

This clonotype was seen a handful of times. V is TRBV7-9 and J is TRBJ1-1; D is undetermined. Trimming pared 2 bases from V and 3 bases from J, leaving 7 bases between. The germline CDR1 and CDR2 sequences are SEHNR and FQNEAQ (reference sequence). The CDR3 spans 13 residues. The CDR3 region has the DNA TGTGCCAGCAGCTTAAGCGTAGACACTGAAGCTTTCTTT. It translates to CASSLSVDTEAFF. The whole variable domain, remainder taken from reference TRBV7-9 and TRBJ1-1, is DTGVSQNPRHKITKRGQNVTFRCDPISEHNRLYWYRQTLGQGPEFLTYFQNEAQLEKSRLLSDRFSAERPKGSFSTLEIQRTEQGDSAMYLCASSLSVDTEAFFGQGTRLTVV.

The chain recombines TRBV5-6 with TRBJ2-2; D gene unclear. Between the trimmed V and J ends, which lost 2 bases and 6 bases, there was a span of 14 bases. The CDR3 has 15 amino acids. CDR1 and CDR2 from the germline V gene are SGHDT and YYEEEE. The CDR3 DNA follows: TGTGCCAGCAGCTTATACGCAGCCTCCGCCGGGGAGCTGTTTTTT. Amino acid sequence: CASSLYAASAGELFF.

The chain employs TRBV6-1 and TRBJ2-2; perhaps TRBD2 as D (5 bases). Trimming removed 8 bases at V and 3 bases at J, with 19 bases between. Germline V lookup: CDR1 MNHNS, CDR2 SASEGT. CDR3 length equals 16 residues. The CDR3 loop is CASPRGENTYTGELFF. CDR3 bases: TGTGCCAGCCCACGGGGTGAAAACACTTACACCGGGGAGCTGTTTTTT.

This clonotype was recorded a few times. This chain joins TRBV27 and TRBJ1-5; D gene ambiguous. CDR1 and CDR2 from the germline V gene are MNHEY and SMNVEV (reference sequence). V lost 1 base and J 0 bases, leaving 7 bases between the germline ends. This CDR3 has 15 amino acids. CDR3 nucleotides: TGTGCCAGCAGTTTATTGGGAGATAGCAATCAGCCCCAGCATTTT. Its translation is CASSLLGDSNQPQHF.

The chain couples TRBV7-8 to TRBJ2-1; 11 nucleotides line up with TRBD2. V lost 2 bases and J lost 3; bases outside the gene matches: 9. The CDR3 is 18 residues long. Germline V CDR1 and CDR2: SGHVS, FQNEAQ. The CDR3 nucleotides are TGTGCCAGCAGCTTACGACCACAGACTAGCGGGATCTACAATGAGCAGTTCTTC. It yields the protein CASSLRPQTSGIYNEQFF.

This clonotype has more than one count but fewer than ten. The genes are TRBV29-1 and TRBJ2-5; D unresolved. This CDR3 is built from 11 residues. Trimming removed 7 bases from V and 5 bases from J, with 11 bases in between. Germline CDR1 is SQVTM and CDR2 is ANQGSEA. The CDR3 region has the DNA TGCAGCGCAATAGAGTACGAGACCCAGTACTTC. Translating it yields CSAIEYETQYF.

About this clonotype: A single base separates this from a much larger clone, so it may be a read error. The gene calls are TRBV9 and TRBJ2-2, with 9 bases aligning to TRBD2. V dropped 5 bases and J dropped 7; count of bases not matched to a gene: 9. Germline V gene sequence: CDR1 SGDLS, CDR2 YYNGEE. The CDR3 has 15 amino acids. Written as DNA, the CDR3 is TGTGCCAGCAGTGGGACTGGCGGGAGGGTCGGGGAGCTGTTTTTT. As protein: CASSGTGGRVGELFF.

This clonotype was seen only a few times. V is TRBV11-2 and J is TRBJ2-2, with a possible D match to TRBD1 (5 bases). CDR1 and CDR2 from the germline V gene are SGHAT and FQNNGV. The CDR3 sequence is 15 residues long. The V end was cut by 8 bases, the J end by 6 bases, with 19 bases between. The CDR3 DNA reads TGTGCCAGCGGAACCTGGACCGAACAGGCCGGGGAGCTGTTTTTT. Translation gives CASGTWTEQAGELFF.

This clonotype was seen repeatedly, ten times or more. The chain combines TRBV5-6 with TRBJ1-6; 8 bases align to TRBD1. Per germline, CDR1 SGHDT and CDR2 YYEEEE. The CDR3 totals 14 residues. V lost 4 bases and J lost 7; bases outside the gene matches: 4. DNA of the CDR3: TGTGCCAGCAGCCTCCGGACAGGGAATTCACCCCTCCACTTT. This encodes CASSLRTGNSPLHF.